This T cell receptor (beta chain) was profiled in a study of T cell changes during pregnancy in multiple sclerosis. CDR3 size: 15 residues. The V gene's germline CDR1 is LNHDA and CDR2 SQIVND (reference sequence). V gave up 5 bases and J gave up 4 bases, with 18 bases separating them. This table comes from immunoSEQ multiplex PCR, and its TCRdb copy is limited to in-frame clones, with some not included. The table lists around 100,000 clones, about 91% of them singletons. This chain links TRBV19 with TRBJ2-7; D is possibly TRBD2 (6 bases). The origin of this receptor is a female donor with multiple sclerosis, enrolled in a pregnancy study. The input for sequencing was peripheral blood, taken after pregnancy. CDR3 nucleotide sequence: TGTGCCAGTAGTCCTACCCCAGGGACTTTTTACGAGCAGTACTTC. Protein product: CASSPTPGTFYEQYF.